This entry describes one TCR beta chain. Its antigen remains unidentified. Here the CDR3 omits its conserved ending phenylalanine or tryptophan, so a read error is the likely source. The study profiled TCR beta VDJ and CDR3 using genomic DNA as template. In TCRdb, the reads were re-called with MiXCR into one record per CDR3 protein. The sample has some 180,000 distinct CDR3 sequences; 40% to 50% are singletons. This specimen comes from a study of CD8+CD57+ T cells in acquired aplastic anemia. Study-wide background: Across the sorted CD4+ and CD8+ cells, DNA amounts averaged roughly 3 ug. Findings and caveats of the study: Controls and patients did not differ significantly in CD8+ Simpson's diversity. In common between the patients and the controls were more than 25 CD8+ CDR3 sequences.

This CDR3 spans 14 amino acids. Germline CDR1 and CDR2: SGHKS and YYEKEE (reference sequence). V was clipped by 0 bases and J by 9 bases, with 10 bases between them. The genes are TRBV5-5 and TRBJ1-6; D is uncertain. Sequencing was carried out using sorted CD4+, CD8+, or CD8+CD57+ T cells (not recorded which) from PBMCs. This sequence was found in a human donor in good health. CDR3 region: CASSLAHEGSPLHL. In DNA form, the CDR3 reads TGTGCCAGCAGCTTGGCTCACGAGGGTTCACCCCTCCACCTT.